The 28 T cell receptor beta chains presented below share a single source sample, sequenced in a study of early T cells in non-severe SARS-CoV-2 infection (dated by TCRdb to the early 2020s). Library construction relied on 5' RACE. The instrument given in TCRdb is NextSeq 500. TCRdb trimmed public reads at Q25 via fastp, called clones via MiXCR and kept in-frame beta chains. Merged by CDR3 protein, the rows form single entries marked with the most common genes and DNA. This sample has fewer than 80,000 distinct CDR3 sequences in its table, and approximately 4.6% of those were observed once. Roughly 3.9% of the sample goes to the ten largest clones. The material was whole blood, obtained at baseline. The receptors derive from an adult who was a healthcare worker with PCR-confirmed SARS-CoV-2 infection or an uninfected control (not recorded which). The donor label of this sample is uncertain.

This clonotype showed up just a few times. The chain employs TRBV11-2 and TRBJ2-3, with 8 positions matching TRBD2. The J segment lost 7 bases and the V segment lost 5 bases, leaving 8 bases of the junction unmatched. Germline assignment: CDR1 SGHAT and CDR2 FQNNGV. This CDR3 spans 14 amino acids. The CDR3 coding sequence is TGTGCCAGCAGCGCTTTTAGCGGGGTTCATACGCAGTATTTT. Translated: CASSAFSGVHTQYF. The full variable domain, rest sourced from reference TRBV11-2 and TRBJ2-3, is EAGVAQSPRYKIIEKRQSVAFWCNPISGHATLYWYQQILGQGPKLLIQFQNNGVVDDSQLPKDRFSAERLKGVDSTLKIQPAKLEDSAVYLCASSAFSGVHTQYFGPGTRLTVL.

This clonotype has a single count. At one end the junction does not follow the germline gene, possibly because of a read error. The rearrangement uses TRBV28 and TRBJ2-7; 7 positions agree with TRBD1. The CDR3 length is 14 residues. Germline loops: CDR1 MDHEN, CDR2 SYDVKM. CDR3 loop: CAGSRVTGMGEQYF. The CDR3, as DNA: TGTGCCGGCAGCAGAGTGACAGGGATGGGCGAGCAGTACTTC.

This clonotype was seen a few times. The chain employs TRBV25-1 and TRBJ1-4; 7 bases fit TRBD1. Trimming cost V 4 bases and J 0 bases; bases outside gene matches: 8. There are 17 residues in the CDR3. CDR1 is MGHDK, CDR2 SYGVNS, per germline. CDR3 sequence: CASSVLGTAPTNEKLFF. The CDR3 coding sequence is TGTGCCAGCAGTGTCCTCGGGACAGCCCCAACTAATGAAAAACTGTTTTTT.

This clonotype was seen many times. The V gene is TRBV7-6, the J gene TRBJ2-3; TRBD2 aligns across 14 bases. Germline trimming cut 5 bases from V and 5 bases from J; bases unmatched to any gene: 6. The CDR3 is 16 residues long. Germline loops: CDR1 SGHVS, CDR2 FNYEAQ. CDR3 protein: CASSRRLAGGQDTQYF. For the CDR3, the DNA is TGTGCCAGCAGCAGACGACTAGCGGGGGGGCAAGATACGCAGTATTTT.

There are many counts of this clonotype. The V gene is TRBV29-1, the J gene TRBJ1-1, with D uncertain. Trimming took 5 bases from V and 7 from J, leaving 8 bases between them. The CDR3 has 10 amino acids. The germline V gene has CDR1 SQVTM and CDR2 ANQGSEA. The CDR3 bases are TGCAGCGTTCTTAAGGGTGAAGCTTTCTTT. Residues: CSVLKGEAFF.

The sample holds many counts of this clonotype. The chain is built from TRBV29-1 and TRBJ1-1; tentatively, D is TRBD1 (5 bases). Between the trimmed V and J ends, which lost 0 bases and 5 bases, there was a span of 10 bases. Germline lookup yields CDR1 SQVTM and CDR2 ANQGSEA. The CDR3 has 13 residues. CDR3 in DNA: TGCAGCGTTGAAGAAGGCCCAGGGACTGAAGCTTTCTTT. Its translation: CSVEEGPGTEAFF.

This clonotype showed up just a few times. The V call is TRBV27, the J call TRBJ2-7, with a tentative D call TRBD2 (6 bases). The germline V gene encodes CDR1 MNHEY and CDR2 SMNVEV (reference sequence). This CDR3 is 12 amino acids long. The V end lost 3 bases, the J end lost 7 bases, and 10 bases lay between the germline ends. The CDR3 DNA reads TGTGCCAGCAGTTTGGGGCGGGAAGAGCAGTACTTC. Amino acids: CASSLGREEQYF.

This chain uses TRBV11-2 with TRBJ2-3, with D possibly TRBD2 on 5 matching bases. Germline CDR1 and CDR2: SGHAT and FQNNGV. The CDR3 has 14 amino acids. V was pared by 4 bases and J by 4 bases, with 12 bases between. CDR3 region: CASSSLAFPDTQYF. CDR3 bases: TGTGCCAGCAGCTCCCTAGCCTTCCCAGATACGCAGTATTTT.

This clonotype was detected ten times or more. J is TRBJ1-6 and V is TRBV29-1, with 9 bases fitting TRBD1. CDR1 is SQVTM, CDR2 ANQGSEA, per germline. CDR3 length: 13 amino acids. With V trimmed by 4 bases and J by 12 bases, 7 bases remained unmatched. This chain's CDR3 is CSVAMGQGLPLHF. The CDR3 nucleotides are TGCAGCGTTGCTATGGGACAGGGTCTACCCCTCCACTTT.

The gene calls are TRBV19 and TRBJ1-4, with D maybe TRBD1 (5 bases). The V end lost 7 bases, the J end lost 3 bases, and 15 bases lay between the germline ends. The CDR3 sequence is 15 residues long. Germline CDR1 is LNHDA and CDR2 is SQIVND (reference sequence). CDR3 DNA: TGTGCCAGTAATTCGCCCGGGACCCCTAATGAAAAACTGTTTTTT. Translated, it gives CASNSPGTPNEKLFF.

This clonotype was found many times. V and J are TRBV7-2 and TRBJ1-1; perhaps TRBD1 as D (5 bases). V dropped 6 bases and J dropped 2 bases, with 16 bases sitting between them. The CDR3 has 15 residues. Germline V gene data show CDR1 as SGHTA and CDR2 as FQGNSA. The CDR3 reads CASRHAGTTNTEAFF. The CDR3 DNA is TGTGCCAGCAGACACGCCGGGACCACAAACACTGAAGCTTTCTTT.

Only a few counts were recorded for this clonotype. The gene calls are TRBV29-1 and TRBJ2-7; D remains unclear. Germline-derived CDR1 and CDR2 are SQVTM and ANQGSEA. Trimming took off 6 bases at V and 1 base at J, with 7 bases between the two ends. This CDR3 comprises 11 residues. The CDR3: CSVGRSYEQYF. As DNA, the CDR3 is TGCAGCGTGGGCCGGTCCTACGAGCAGTACTTC.

The chain couples TRBV2 to TRBJ2-7; tentative D call: TRBD1 (6 bases). Trimming stripped 10 bases from V and 2 bases from J, with 30 bases between. CDR3 length: 18 amino acids. Germline CDR1 and CDR2: SNHLY and FYNNEI. CDR3 nucleotides: TGTGCCACTTCGGCGGACGTGGGACAAATTACTTCTACCTACGAGCAGTACTTC. It codes for CATSADVGQITSTYEQYF. Looking up the rest from reference TRBV2 and TRBJ2-7 gives the full variable domain: EPEVTQTPSHQVTQMGQEVILRCVPISNHLYFYWYRQILGQKVEFLVSFYNNEISEKSEIFDDQFSVERPDGSNFTLKIRSTKLEDSAMYFCATSADVGQITSTYEQYFGPGTRLTVT.

This CDR3 reads CASSEVLSWRSNQPQHF. The CDR3 DNA reads TGTGCCAGCAGTGAAGTGTTGAGCTGGAGGAGCAATCAGCCCCAGCATTTT. The chain joins TRBV2 to TRBJ1-5; D not resolved. The CDR3 contains 17 residues. Germline V gene lookup returns CDR1 SNHLY and CDR2 FYNNEI. The germline V and J ends were trimmed by 1 base and 1 base, with 14 bases remaining between them. Combining the CDR3 with reference TRBV2 and TRBJ1-5 gives the whole variable domain EPEVTQTPSHQVTQMGQEVILRCVPISNHLYFYWYRQILGQKVEFLVSFYNNEISEKSEIFDDQFSVERPDGSNFTLKIRSTKLEDSAMYFCASSEVLSWRSNQPQHFGDGTRLSIL.

In its sample, this clonotype was seen a few times. V is TRBV9 and J is TRBJ2-3, with 9 bases lining up with TRBD2. Per germline, CDR1 SGDLS and CDR2 YYNGEE. V shed 8 bases and J 0 bases; nucleotides not matched to a gene: 7. The CDR3 is made up of 15 amino acids. CDR3 DNA sequence: TGTGCCAGTTCCCAGCGGGGGGTCAGCACAGATACGCAGTATTTT. The encoded protein is CASSQRGVSTDTQYF.

This clonotype was seen many times. This sequence joins TRBV10-3 and TRBJ2-1, with 10 bases that match TRBD2. Germline V lookup: CDR1 ENHRY, CDR2 SYGVKD. The CDR3 totals 13 residues. V gave up 6 bases and J gave up 9 bases; unmatched junction bases: 5. CDR3 bases: TGTGCCATCAGAGATAGCGGGGGGAGTGAGCAGTTCTTC. Residues: CAIRDSGGSEQFF.

This clonotype occurred a few times. The chain links TRBV7-2 to TRBJ2-1; D ambiguous. The CDR3 covers 14 residues. Trimming cost V 0 bases and J 8 bases, with 11 bases left between them. Per the germline V gene, CDR1 is SGHTA and CDR2 is FQGNSA. For the CDR3, the DNA is TGTGCCAGCAGCTTAGCGCGGTTAGGTTATGAGCAGTTCTTC. Its protein product is CASSLARLGYEQFF.

The chain links TRBV10-3 to TRBJ2-7, with D uncertain. In germline, CDR1 is ENHRY, CDR2 SYGVKD. The CDR3 contains 13 residues. Trimming shortened V by 10 bases and J by 3 bases, and 16 bases separated the two germline ends. CDR3 DNA: TGTGCCACCGGAAACCTAGGCGGCTACGAGCAGTACTTC. Encoded protein: CATGNLGGYEQYF.

This clonotype was counted only a few times. The genes are TRBV19 and TRBJ2-3; D may be TRBD1 (5 bases). V was cut by 7 bases and J by 2 bases, with 13 bases left in between. CDR3 length equals 14 residues. Germline V CDR1 and CDR2: LNHDA, SQIVND (reference sequence). The CDR3 sequence is CASKRQRDTDTQYF. In nucleotides, the CDR3 is TGTGCCAGTAAACGACAGAGAGACACAGATACGCAGTATTTT.

Many counts were recorded for this clonotype. The genes are TRBV30 and TRBJ2-1; D gene uncertain. The CDR3 has 15 residues. The V gene's germline CDR1 is GTSNPN and CDR2 SVGIG (reference sequence). Trimming shortened V by 7 bases and J by 0 bases, and 16 bases separated the two germline ends. The CDR3 DNA reads TGTGCCTTACTGACGAGCCCGAGCTCCTACAATGAGCAGTTCTTC. This codes for CALLTSPSSYNEQFF.

The chain is built from TRBV11-2 and TRBJ1-1; no clear D gene. The germline CDR1 and CDR2 sequences are SGHAT and FQNNGV. This CDR3 comprises 14 residues. V was shortened by 5 bases and J by 10 bases, with 20 bases between the two germline ends. In DNA, the CDR3 is TGTGCCAGCAGCGGGGTCGCAGGCAACCTCCTAGCTTTCTTT. Residues: CASSGVAGNLLAFF.

This clonotype was detected ten times or more. The V and J genes are TRBV12-3 or TRBV12-4 and TRBJ2-7, with 7 positions matching TRBD2. V shed 2 bases and J 4 bases; nucleotides not matched to a gene: 8. CDR3 length equals 15 residues. The CDR3 reads CASSLRGVTRYEQYF. As DNA, the CDR3 is TGTGCCAGCAGTTTACGGGGGGTGACAAGGTACGAGCAGTACTTC.

The sample holds many counts of this clonotype. The chain combines TRBV29-1 with TRBJ1-1; 9 bases line up with TRBD1. Germline CDR1 reads SQVTM; CDR2 reads ANQGSEA. Trimming cost V 8 bases and J 4 bases; bases outside gene matches: 17. The CDR3 loop spans 16 amino acids. The CDR3 sequence: CSHRGQNTASGTEAFF. The CDR3 DNA reads TGCAGCCACAGGGGGCAGAACACTGCCTCAGGCACTGAAGCTTTCTTT.

This clonotype occurred many times. V usage is TRBV20-1 and J usage is TRBJ1-1; possibly TRBD1 for D (6 bases). Deletions cut 6 bases from V and 4 bases from J, with 15 bases between. CDR1 and CDR2 from the germline V gene are DFQATT and SNEGSKA (reference sequence). This CDR3 region has 13 residues. CDR3 in amino acids: CSAKGGAGTEAFF. The CDR3 DNA follows: TGCAGTGCAAAGGGGGGCGCGGGCACTGAAGCTTTCTTT.

This clonotype was counted many times. The chain links TRBV20-1 to TRBJ2-1; TRBD2 matches 8 bases. Unmatched junction bases numbered 7, after V lost 5 bases and J lost 4 bases. The CDR3 length is 14 residues. Germline CDR1 DFQATT, CDR2 SNEGSKA (reference sequence). CDR3: CSASTGGLYNEQFF. As DNA, the CDR3 is TGCAGTGCTTCTACGGGGGGGCTGTACAATGAGCAGTTCTTC.

This clonotype was seen ten or more times. V gene TRBV5-1 combines with J gene TRBJ1-1; D unresolved. V was trimmed by 0 bases and J by 1 base, leaving 7 bases between them. The CDR3 extends over 14 amino acids. Germline assignment: CDR1 SGHRS and CDR2 YFSETQ. The CDR3 spells CASSLDGANTEAFF. In DNA form, the CDR3 reads TGCGCCAGCAGCTTGGATGGAGCGAACACTGAAGCTTTCTTT. Full variable domain (outside the CDR3, taken from reference TRBV5-1 and TRBJ1-1): KAGVTQTPRYLIKTRGQQVTLSCSPISGHRSVSWYQQTPGQGLQFLFEYFSETQRNKGNFPGRFSGRQFSNSRSEMNVSTLELGDSALYLCASSLDGANTEAFFGQGTRLTVV.

The rearrangement joins TRBV11-2 to TRBJ1-1; no clear D. The germline CDR1 and CDR2 sequences are SGHAT and FQNNGV. The V gene lost 1 base and the J gene lost 5 bases, with 11 bases spanning the gap. The CDR3 sequence is 14 residues long. The CDR3 region has the DNA TGTGCCAGCAGCTTAGCGTGGGTCAATACTGAAGCTTTCTTT. Amino acid sequence: CASSLAWVNTEAFF.

This clonotype showed up many times. The chain carries TRBV5-4 and TRBJ2-1, with D possibly being TRBD1 (5 bases). Germline V gene lookup returns CDR1 SGHNT and CDR2 YYREEE (reference sequence). The CDR3 sequence is 15 residues long. The ends were cut back, 4 bases at V and 7 bases at J, with 18 bases in the middle. CDR3 loop: CASSGRQGEGNEQFF. The CDR3 nucleotides read TGTGCCAGCAGCGGTAGGCAGGGTGAAGGGAATGAGCAGTTCTTC.